The sequence of this T cell receptor beta chain was determined in a study of shared clonotypes between healthy human individuals. The CDR3 has 13 amino acids. Germline assignment: CDR1 GTSNPN and CDR2 SVGIG (reference sequence). V lost 0 bases and J lost 1, with 4 bases in between. The data were produced by immunoSEQ multiplex PCR, yet TCRdb's version contains in-frame clones alone and is incomplete. The data show more than 400,000 clones, with roughly 80% seen just once and over 9.5% held by the top ten. As for this clone: Other DNA sequences of this sample code for an identical CDR3.

This chain joins TRBV30 and TRBJ1-3; no firm D call. Sequenced: PBMCs. The TCR was taken from a woman aged 40 to 55 in good health. Some clones in this sample may be carry-over from other donors' samples. The CDR3 reads CAWSVGSGNTIYF. CDR3 bases: TGTGCCTGGAGTGTGGGGTCTGGAAACACCATATATTTT. The full variable domain, rest sourced from reference TRBV30 and TRBJ1-3, is SQTIHQWPATLVQPVGSPLSLECTVEGTSNPNLYWYRQAAGRGLQLLFYSVGIGQISSEVPQNLSASRPQDRQFILSSKKLLLSDSGFYLCAWSVGSGNTIYFGEGSWLTVV.